A single sample is the source of the 20 T cell receptor beta chains below, sequenced in a study of blood T cell repertoires in COVID-19. Assay: immunoSEQ multiplex PCR; the TCRdb copy retains only in-frame clones and omits some. The table has 200,000 or so clones, 70% to 90% seen once. The sequenced material came from PBMCs or T cells enriched from blood (not recorded which). The receptors were sampled from a woman in her late teens or twenties who had recovered from COVID-19.

The rearrangement links TRBV2 to TRBJ2-2, with D maybe TRBD1 (6 bases). V was trimmed by 4 bases and J by 7 bases, leaving 10 bases between them. Germline loops: CDR1 SNHLY, CDR2 FYNNEI. The length of the CDR3 is 13 residues. CDR3 nucleotides: TGTGCCAGCAGTGTCAGGGGTAGCGGGGAGCTGTTTTTT. This codes for CASSVRGSGELFF. Full variable domain (missing parts from reference TRBV2 and TRBJ2-2): EPEVTQTPSHQVTQMGQEVILRCVPISNHLYFYWYRQILGQKVEFLVSFYNNEISEKSEIFDDQFSVERPDGSNFTLKIRSTKLEDSAMYFCASSVRGSGELFFGEGSRLTVL.

This clone was seen a few times. V and J are TRBV5-5 and TRBJ2-2; D gene unclear. V lost 1 base and J lost 1, with 8 bases in between. Germline CDR1 SGHKS, CDR2 YYEKEE (reference sequence). The CDR3 spans 15 residues. The CDR3 DNA follows: TGTGCCAGCAGCTTGTACGGTCTGAACACCGGGGAGCTGTTTTTT. It translates to CASSLYGLNTGELFF.

V gene TRBV9 combines with J gene TRBJ1-2; 9 bases map to TRBD1. J lost 4 bases, V lost 0 bases, and 4 bases had no gene match. The CDR3 has 15 amino acids. Germline values: CDR1 SGDLS, CDR2 YYNGEE. CDR3 protein: CASSVGGQGTYGYTF. In DNA form, the CDR3 reads TGTGCCAGCAGCGTAGGGGGACAGGGAACCTATGGCTACACCTTC.

The rearrangement links TRBV6-5 to TRBJ1-1; the match to TRBD1 covers 7 bases. The germline gives CDR1 MNHEY, CDR2 SVGAGI. J was trimmed by 6 bases and V by 5 bases; bases with no gene match: 12. The CDR3 is 15 residues long. The CDR3 DNA follows: TGTGCCAGCAGTAGCACCAAGGGGGCGCGGCCTGAAGCTTTCTTT. As protein: CASSSTKGARPEAFF.

The V and J genes are TRBV19 and TRBJ1-3; 7 bases are shared with TRBD1. Trimming removed 3 bases from V and 0 bases from J; junction bases left unmatched: 5. The germline V gene has CDR1 LNHDA and CDR2 SQIVND (reference sequence). CDR3 length: 16 amino acids. In nucleotides, the CDR3 is TGTGCCAGTAGTATCCCAGGGGGGAGCTCTGGAAACACCATATATTTT. Its translation is CASSIPGGSSGNTIYF.

V gene TRBV30 combines with J gene TRBJ1-6; 9 nucleotides agree with TRBD1. CDR3 length equals 14 residues. The trim removed 1 base at V and 7 bases at J, leaving 2 bases unmatched. CDR1 GTSNPN and CDR2 SVGIG come from the germline V gene (reference sequence). The CDR3, as DNA: TGTGCCTGGAGTGCAACAGGGGGCAATTCACCCCTCCACTTT. This codes for CAWSATGGNSPLHF.

V and J are TRBV2 and TRBJ2-7, with D possibly TRBD2 on 5 matching bases. Trimming removed 4 bases at V and 7 bases at J, with 17 bases between. The V gene's germline CDR1 is SNHLY and CDR2 FYNNEI. The CDR3 loop spans 14 amino acids. CDR3 in amino acids: CASSVARLSGEQYF. Here the CDR3 DNA reads TGTGCCAGCAGTGTAGCCCGCCTATCGGGGGAGCAGTACTTC.

The sample holds a few counts of this clone. V gene TRBV6-1 combines with J gene TRBJ1-4, with a possible D match to TRBD1 (6 bases). The germline V gene encodes CDR1 MNHNS and CDR2 SASEGT. The ends were cut back, 4 bases at V and 7 bases at J, with 19 bases in the middle. The CDR3 contains 16 residues. The CDR3 DNA reads TGTGCCAGCAGTGCCTACTTACAGGGACGGGGTGAAAAACTGTTTTTT. This translates into CASSAYLQGRGEKLFF.

The rearrangement links TRBV28 to TRBJ2-6, with D tentatively TRBD2 (5 bases). This CDR3 region has 16 residues. Germline CDR1 MDHEN, CDR2 SYDVKM. V gave up 4 bases and J gave up 0 bases, with 10 bases separating them. The CDR3 DNA sequence: TGTGCCAGCAGTTCCGGGATTACCTCTGGGGCCAACGTCCTGACTTTC. It is translated as CASSSGITSGANVLTF.

The chain employs TRBV29-1 and TRBJ1-2; possibly TRBD1 for D (5 bases). V was clipped by 5 bases and J by 3 bases, with 16 bases between them. Germline CDR1 SQVTM, CDR2 ANQGSEA. The CDR3 loop spans 14 amino acids. The CDR3 coding sequence is TGCAGCGTTTCTGGAGGGGCGCGTGACTATGGCTACACCTTC. Translating it yields CSVSGGARDYGYTF.

J is TRBJ1-1 and V is TRBV7-6; 9 nucleotides line up with TRBD1. The CDR3 runs to 14 residues. CDR1 SGHVS and CDR2 FNYEAQ come from the germline V gene. V was pared by 5 bases and J by 9 bases, with 10 bases of the junction left unmatched. CDR3 loop: CASSLNRGHLQAFF. The CDR3 DNA follows: TGTGCCAGCAGCCTAAACAGGGGGCATCTGCAAGCTTTCTTT.

This clone was seen a handful of times. This chain joins TRBV9 and TRBJ2-5; 12 bases are a match to TRBD2. V trimming: 0 bases; J trimming: 4 bases; junction bases outside the gene matches: 7. CDR1 is SGDLS, CDR2 YYNGEE, per germline. This CDR3 has 17 amino acids. DNA for the CDR3: TGTGCCAGCAGCGTAGGACCTAGCGGGGGGGCGGGAGAGACCCAGTACTTC. It is translated as CASSVGPSGGAGETQYF.

This CDR3 is CACDRANSPLHF. The CDR3 region has the DNA TGTGCCTGTGACAGGGCAAATTCACCCCTCCACTTT. This chain links TRBV30 with TRBJ1-6, with 7 bases aligning to TRBD1. This CDR3 has 12 amino acids. Germline V lookup: CDR1 GTSNPN, CDR2 SVGIG (reference sequence). Unmatched junction bases numbered 3, after V lost 6 bases and J lost 7 bases.

This sequence joins TRBV4-1 and TRBJ1-1; no clear D gene. The CDR3 contains 16 residues. V was clipped by 2 bases and J by 5 bases, with 18 bases between them. Germline CDR1 is MGHRA and CDR2 is YSYEKL. CDR3 region: CASSQMGAGGLTEAFF. The CDR3 coding sequence is TGCGCCAGCAGCCAAATGGGAGCCGGAGGATTGACTGAAGCTTTCTTT.

The chain recombines TRBV7-3 with TRBJ2-2; 10 bases are shared with TRBD2. V lost 4 bases to trimming and J lost 4 bases; unmatched junction nucleotides: 0. The CDR3 covers 14 residues. Germline CDR1 reads SGHTA; CDR2 reads FQGTGA. The CDR3 DNA sequence: TGTGCCAGCAGCTGGACTAGCGGCACCGGGGAGCTGTTTTTT. Protein: CASSWTSGTGELFF.

The CDR3 nucleotides read TGTGCCAGCTCAAAGGGGCGGGGGAATCAGCCCCAGCATTTT. It codes for CASSKGRGNQPQHF. The gene calls are TRBV18 and TRBJ1-5, with D tentatively TRBD1 (5 bases). This CDR3 spans 14 amino acids. V lost 5 bases and J 4 bases, leaving 12 bases between the germline ends. Germline V gene sequence: CDR1 KGHSH, CDR2 LQKENI.

CDR3 loop: CASSELENTEAFF. The CDR3 DNA follows: TGTGCCAGCAGTGAACTAGAAAACACTGAAGCTTTCTTT. The chain combines TRBV2 with TRBJ1-1; D is ambiguous. The CDR3 contains 13 residues. V lost 2 bases to trimming and J lost 2 bases, with 6 bases between them. Germline V gene lookup returns CDR1 SNHLY and CDR2 FYNNEI. The full variable domain, in which reference TRBV2 and TRBJ1-1 provide the parts outside the CDR3, is EPEVTQTPSHQVTQMGQEVILRCVPISNHLYFYWYRQILGQKVEFLVSFYNNEISEKSEIFDDQFSVERPDGSNFTLKIRSTKLEDSAMYFCASSELENTEAFFGQGTRLTVV.

The chain uses TRBV5-5 and TRBJ2-2; 10 nucleotides align to TRBD1. This CDR3 has 15 amino acids. Germline-derived CDR1 and CDR2 are SGHKS and YYEKEE (reference sequence). The trim removed 5 bases at V and 3 bases at J, leaving 4 bases unmatched. CDR3 bases: TGTGCCAGCAGTGGGGGGACAGGGGACACCGGGGAGCTGTTTTTT. It codes for CASSGGTGDTGELFF.

The rearrangement joins TRBV28 to TRBJ1-5; D perhaps matches TRBD1 (6 bases). Germline assignment: CDR1 MDHEN and CDR2 SYDVKM. Trimming cost V 3 bases and J 6 bases, with 12 bases left between them. This CDR3 comprises 14 residues. The DNA for the CDR3 is TGTGCCAGCAGTTTTAGGGGGGGACGTCAGCCCCAGCATTTT. This translates into CASSFRGGRQPQHF.

CDR3 in DNA: TGTGCCAGCAGTACGGGACAGTCTATAGAGACCCAGTACTTC. This translates into CASSTGQSIETQYF. The chain uses TRBV2 and TRBJ2-5; 7 bases are a match to TRBD1. The germline V gene has CDR1 SNHLY and CDR2 FYNNEI. The CDR3 extends over 14 amino acids. Unmatched junction bases numbered 7, after V lost 5 bases and J lost 4 bases.